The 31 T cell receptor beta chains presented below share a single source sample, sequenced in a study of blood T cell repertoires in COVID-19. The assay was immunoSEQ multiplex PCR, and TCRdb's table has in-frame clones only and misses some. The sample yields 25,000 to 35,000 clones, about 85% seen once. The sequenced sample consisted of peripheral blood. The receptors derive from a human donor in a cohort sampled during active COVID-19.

The DNA for the CDR3 is TGTGCCAGCAGGACCGGGACAGGGGACGGAAAACTGTTTTTT. It is translated as CASRTGTGDGKLFF. This rearrangement joins TRBV11-2 to TRBJ1-4, with 10 bases identical to TRBD1. The CDR3 extends over 14 amino acids. Trimming removed 6 bases from V and 10 bases from J; junction bases left unmatched: 8. Germline-derived CDR1 and CDR2 are SGHAT and FQNNGV.

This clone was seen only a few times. CDR3 in DNA: TGTGCCAGCCGACAGGGTCCCCGCTCTGGGGCCAACGTCCTGACTTTC. It encodes CASRQGPRSGANVLTF. This rearrangement joins TRBV6-6 to TRBJ2-6; 7 bases are a match to TRBD1. Germline V gives CDR1 MNHNY, CDR2 SVGAGI (reference sequence). Trimming removed 8 bases from V and 0 bases from J; junction bases left unmatched: 7. The CDR3 runs 16 residues.

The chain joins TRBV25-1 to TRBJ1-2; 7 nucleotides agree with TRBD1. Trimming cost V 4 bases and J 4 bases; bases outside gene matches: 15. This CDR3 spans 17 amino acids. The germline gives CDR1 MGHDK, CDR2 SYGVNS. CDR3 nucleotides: TGTGCCAGCAGTGCATCATTCGGGACAGCGAATAGCTATGGCTACACCTTC. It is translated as CASSASFGTANSYGYTF.

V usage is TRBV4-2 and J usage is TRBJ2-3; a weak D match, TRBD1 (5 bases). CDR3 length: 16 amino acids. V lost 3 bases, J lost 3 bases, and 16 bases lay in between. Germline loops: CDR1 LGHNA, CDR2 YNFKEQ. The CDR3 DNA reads TGTGCCAGCAGCCATCTGTCCCAGGGTGGAACAGATACGCAGTATTTT. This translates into CASSHLSQGGTDTQYF.

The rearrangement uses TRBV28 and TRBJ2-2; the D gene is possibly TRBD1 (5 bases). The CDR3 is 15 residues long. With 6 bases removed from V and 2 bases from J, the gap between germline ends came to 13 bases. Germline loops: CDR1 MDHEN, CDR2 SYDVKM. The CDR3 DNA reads TGTGCCAGCAGCCCCAGTAGGGGAAACACCGGGGAGCTGTTTTTT. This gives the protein CASSPSRGNTGELFF.

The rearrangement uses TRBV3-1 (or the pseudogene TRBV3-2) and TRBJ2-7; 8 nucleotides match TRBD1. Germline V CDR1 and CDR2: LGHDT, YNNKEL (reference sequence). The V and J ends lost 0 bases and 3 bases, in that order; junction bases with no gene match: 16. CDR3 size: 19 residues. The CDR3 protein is CASSQDESGGPKGFYEQYF. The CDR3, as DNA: TGTGCCAGCAGCCAAGATGAGTCAGGGGGCCCCAAAGGGTTCTACGAGCAGTACTTC.

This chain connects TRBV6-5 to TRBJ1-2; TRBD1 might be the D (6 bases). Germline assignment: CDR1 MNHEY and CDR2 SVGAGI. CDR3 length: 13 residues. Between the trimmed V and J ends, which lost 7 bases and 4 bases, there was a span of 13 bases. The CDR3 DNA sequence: TGTGCCAGCATTCCTACAGGGACCTATGGCTACACCTTC. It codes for CASIPTGTYGYTF.

The CDR3 nucleotides read TGCGCCAGCAGTATCGGTCTAGCGGGTATTGATACGCAGTATTTT. It translates to CASSIGLAGIDTQYF. The chain couples TRBV10-1 to TRBJ2-3; 8 nucleotides match TRBD2. V trimming: 5 bases; J trimming: 6 bases; junction bases outside the gene matches: 10. The CDR3 consists of 15 residues. The germline CDR1 and CDR2 sequences are WNHNN and SYGVQD (reference sequence).

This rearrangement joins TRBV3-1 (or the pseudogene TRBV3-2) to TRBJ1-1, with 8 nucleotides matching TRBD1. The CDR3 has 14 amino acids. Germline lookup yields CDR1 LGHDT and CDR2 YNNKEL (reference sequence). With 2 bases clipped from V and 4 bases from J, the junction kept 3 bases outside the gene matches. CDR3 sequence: CASSQQGAGTEAFF. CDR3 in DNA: TGTGCCAGCAGCCAACAGGGGGCCGGCACTGAAGCTTTCTTT.

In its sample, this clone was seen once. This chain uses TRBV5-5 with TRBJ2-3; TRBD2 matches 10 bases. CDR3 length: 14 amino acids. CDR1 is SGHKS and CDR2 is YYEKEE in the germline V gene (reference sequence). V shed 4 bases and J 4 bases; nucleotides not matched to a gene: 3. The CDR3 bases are TGTGCCAGCAGCACCGGGACTAGCGCAGATACGCAGTATTTT. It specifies CASSTGTSADTQYF.

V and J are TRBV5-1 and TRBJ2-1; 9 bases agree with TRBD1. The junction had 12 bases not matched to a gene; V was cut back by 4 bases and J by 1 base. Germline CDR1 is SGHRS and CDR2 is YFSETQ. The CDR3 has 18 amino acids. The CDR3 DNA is TGCGCCAGCAGCCCCTTCGGCGACAGGGGGGGGTCCTACAATGAGCAGTTCTTC. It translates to CASSPFGDRGGSYNEQFF.

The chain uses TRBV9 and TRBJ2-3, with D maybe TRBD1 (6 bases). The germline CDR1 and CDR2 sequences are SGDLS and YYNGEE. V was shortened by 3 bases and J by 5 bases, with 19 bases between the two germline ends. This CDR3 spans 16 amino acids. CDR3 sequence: CASSALQGFGLDTQYF. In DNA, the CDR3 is TGTGCCAGCAGCGCGCTACAGGGCTTTGGGCTAGATACGCAGTATTTT.

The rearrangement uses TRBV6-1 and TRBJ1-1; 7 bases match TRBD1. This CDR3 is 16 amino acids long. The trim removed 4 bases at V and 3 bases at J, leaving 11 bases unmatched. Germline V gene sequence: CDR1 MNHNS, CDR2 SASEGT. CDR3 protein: CASSVSQGVLDTEAFF. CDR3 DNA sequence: TGTGCCAGCAGTGTATCCCAGGGGGTTTTAGACACTGAAGCTTTCTTT.

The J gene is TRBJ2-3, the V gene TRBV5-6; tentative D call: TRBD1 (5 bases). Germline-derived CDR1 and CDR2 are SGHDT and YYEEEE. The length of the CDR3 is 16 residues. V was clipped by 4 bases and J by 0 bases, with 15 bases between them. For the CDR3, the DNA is TGTGCCAGCAGCCCTACAGGCGGTCTGAGCACAGATACGCAGTATTTT. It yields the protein CASSPTGGLSTDTQYF.

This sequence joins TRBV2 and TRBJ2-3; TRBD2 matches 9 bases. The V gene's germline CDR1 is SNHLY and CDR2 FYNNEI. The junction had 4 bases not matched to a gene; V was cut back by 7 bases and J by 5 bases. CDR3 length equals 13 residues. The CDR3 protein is CASKREVRDTQYF. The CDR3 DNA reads TGTGCCAGCAAGCGGGAGGTACGAGATACGCAGTATTTT.

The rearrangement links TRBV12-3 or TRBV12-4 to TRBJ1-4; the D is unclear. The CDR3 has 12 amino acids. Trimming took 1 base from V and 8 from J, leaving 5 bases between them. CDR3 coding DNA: TGTGCCAGCAGTTTAGGCAGGGAAAAACTGTTTTTT. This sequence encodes CASSLGREKLFF.

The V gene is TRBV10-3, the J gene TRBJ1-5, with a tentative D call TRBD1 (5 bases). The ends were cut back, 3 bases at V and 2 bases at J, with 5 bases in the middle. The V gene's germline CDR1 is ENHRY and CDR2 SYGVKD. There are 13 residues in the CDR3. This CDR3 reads CAISEQGNQPQHF. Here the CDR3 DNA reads TGTGCCATCAGTGAACAGGGCAATCAGCCCCAGCATTTT.

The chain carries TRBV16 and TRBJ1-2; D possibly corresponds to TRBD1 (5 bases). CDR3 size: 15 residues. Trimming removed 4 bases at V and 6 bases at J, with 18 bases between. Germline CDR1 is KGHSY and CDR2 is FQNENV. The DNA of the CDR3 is TGTGCCAGCAGCCCATCGGAGGGGAGGGTCGATGGCTACACCTTC. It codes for CASSPSEGRVDGYTF.

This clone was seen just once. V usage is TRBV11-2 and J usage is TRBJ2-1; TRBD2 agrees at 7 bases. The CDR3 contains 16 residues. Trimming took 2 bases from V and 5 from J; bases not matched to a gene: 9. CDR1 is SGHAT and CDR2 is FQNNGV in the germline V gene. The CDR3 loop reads CASSLRASGENNEQFF. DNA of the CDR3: TGTGCCAGCAGCTTAAGGGCTAGCGGTGAAAACAATGAGCAGTTCTTC.

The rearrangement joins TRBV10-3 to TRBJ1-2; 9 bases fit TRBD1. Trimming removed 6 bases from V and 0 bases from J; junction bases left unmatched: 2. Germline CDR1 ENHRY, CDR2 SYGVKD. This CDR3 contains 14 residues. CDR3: CAIRGTGPNYGYTF. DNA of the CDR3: TGTGCCATCAGAGGGACAGGGCCTAACTATGGCTACACCTTC.

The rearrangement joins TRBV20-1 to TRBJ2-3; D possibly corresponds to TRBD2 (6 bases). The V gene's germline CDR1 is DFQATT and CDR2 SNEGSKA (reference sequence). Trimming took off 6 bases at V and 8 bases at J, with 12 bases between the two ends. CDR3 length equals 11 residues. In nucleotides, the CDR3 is TGCAGTGCCCCGGGGGAGGCTACGCAGTATTTT. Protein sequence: CSAPGEATQYF.

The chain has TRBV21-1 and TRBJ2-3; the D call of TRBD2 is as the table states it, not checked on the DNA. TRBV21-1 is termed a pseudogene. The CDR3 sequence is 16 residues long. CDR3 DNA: TGTGCCAGCACCCAGCTAGATTCGGGAGGGGCAGATACGCAGTATTTT. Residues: CASTQLDSGGADTQYF.

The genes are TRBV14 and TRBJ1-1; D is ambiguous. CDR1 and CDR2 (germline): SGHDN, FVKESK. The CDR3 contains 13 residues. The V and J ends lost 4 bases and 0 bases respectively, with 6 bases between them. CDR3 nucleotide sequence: TGTGCCAGCAGCCTAATAGTGAACACTGAAGCTTTCTTT. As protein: CASSLIVNTEAFF.

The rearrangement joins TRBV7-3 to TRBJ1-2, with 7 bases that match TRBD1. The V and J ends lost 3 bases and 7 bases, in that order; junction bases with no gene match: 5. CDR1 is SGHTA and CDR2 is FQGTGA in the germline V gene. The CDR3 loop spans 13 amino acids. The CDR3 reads CASSFEGAVGYTF. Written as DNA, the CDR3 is TGTGCCAGCAGCTTCGAGGGGGCTGTTGGCTACACCTTC. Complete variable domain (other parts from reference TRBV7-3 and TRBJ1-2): GAGVSQTPSNKVTEKGKYVELRCDPISGHTALYWYRQSLGQGPEFLIYFQGTGAADDSGLPNDRFFAVRPEGSVSTLKIQRTERGDSAVYLCASSFEGAVGYTFGSGTRLTVV.

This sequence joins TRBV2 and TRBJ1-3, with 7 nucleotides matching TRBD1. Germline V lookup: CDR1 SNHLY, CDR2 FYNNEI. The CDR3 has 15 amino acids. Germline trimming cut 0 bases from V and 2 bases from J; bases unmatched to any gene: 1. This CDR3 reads CASSEAGGTGNTIYF. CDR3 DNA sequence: TGTGCCAGCAGTGAAGCAGGGGGCACTGGAAACACCATATATTTT.

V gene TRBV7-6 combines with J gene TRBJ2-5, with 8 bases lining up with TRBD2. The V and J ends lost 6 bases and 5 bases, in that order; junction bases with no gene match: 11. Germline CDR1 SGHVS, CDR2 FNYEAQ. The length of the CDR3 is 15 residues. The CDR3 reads CASSPLPGGRETQYF. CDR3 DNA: TGTGCCAGCAGTCCCCTACCGGGGGGGCGGGAGACCCAGTACTTC.

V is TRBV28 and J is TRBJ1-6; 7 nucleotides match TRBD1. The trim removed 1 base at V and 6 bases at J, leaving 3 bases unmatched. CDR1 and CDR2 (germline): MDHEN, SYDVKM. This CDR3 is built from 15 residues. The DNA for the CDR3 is TGTGCCAGCAGTTTATTTAGGGGGCCTAATTCACCCCTCCACTTT. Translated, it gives CASSLFRGPNSPLHF.

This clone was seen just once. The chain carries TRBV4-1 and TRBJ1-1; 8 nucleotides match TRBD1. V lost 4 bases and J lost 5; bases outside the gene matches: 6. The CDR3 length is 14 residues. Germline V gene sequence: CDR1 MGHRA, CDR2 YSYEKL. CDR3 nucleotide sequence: TGCGCCAGCAGCCCCGACAGGGGCTGGACTGAAGCTTTCTTT. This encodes CASSPDRGWTEAFF.

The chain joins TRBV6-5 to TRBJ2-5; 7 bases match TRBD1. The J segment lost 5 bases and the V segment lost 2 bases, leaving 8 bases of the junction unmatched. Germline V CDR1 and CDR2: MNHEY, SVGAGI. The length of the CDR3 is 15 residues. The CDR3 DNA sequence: TGTGCCAGCAGTTACCTCGGACAGGCAATTGAGACCCAGTACTTC. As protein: CASSYLGQAIETQYF.

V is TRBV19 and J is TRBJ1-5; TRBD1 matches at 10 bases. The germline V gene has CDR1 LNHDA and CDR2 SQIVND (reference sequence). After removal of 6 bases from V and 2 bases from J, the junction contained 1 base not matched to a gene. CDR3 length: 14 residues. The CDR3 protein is CASRGTGGNQPQHF. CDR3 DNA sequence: TGTGCCAGTAGGGGGACAGGGGGCAATCAGCCCCAGCATTTT. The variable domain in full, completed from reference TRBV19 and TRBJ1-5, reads DGGITQSPKYLFRKEGQNVTLSCEQNLNHDAMYWYRQDPGQGLRLIYYSQIVNDFQKGDIAEGYSVSREKKESFPLTVTSAQKNPTAFYLCASRGTGGNQPQHFGDGTRLSIL.

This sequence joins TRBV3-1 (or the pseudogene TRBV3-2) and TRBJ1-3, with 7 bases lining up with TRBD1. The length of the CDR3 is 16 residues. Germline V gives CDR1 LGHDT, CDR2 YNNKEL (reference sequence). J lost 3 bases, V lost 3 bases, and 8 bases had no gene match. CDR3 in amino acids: CASSQFDRVYGNTIYF. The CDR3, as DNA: TGTGCCAGCAGCCAGTTCGACAGGGTCTATGGAAACACCATATATTTT.